The 29 T cell receptor beta chains reported below all come from one sample, sequenced in a study of CD8+ T cells in alopecia areata. Sequencing templates came from extracted RNA that was reverse transcribed into cDNA. TCRdb's table, derived via immunoSEQ multiplex PCR, lists solely in-frame clones and lacks some. The data show about 180,000 clones, 40% to 65% seen once. This sample's treatment: oral pan-JAK inhibitor, 5-10 mg twice daily. The input for sequencing was CD8+ T cells sorted from blood, taken at week 24, from a patient treated with tofacitinib. The source is a human donor with alopecia areata.

The gene calls are TRBV12-5 and TRBJ2-3, with D perhaps matching TRBD1 (6 bases). Germline V CDR1 and CDR2: LGHNT, FRNRAP. CDR3 length: 16 residues. The V end lost 3 bases, the J end lost 1 base, and 14 bases lay between the germline ends. The CDR3 DNA sequence: TGTGCTAGTGGTTTTTCTCCACAGGGCGGCACAGATACGCAGTATTTT. Translation: CASGFSPQGGTDTQYF.

This rearrangement joins TRBV30 to TRBJ1-1; no clear D gene. The CDR3 has 13 residues. The V gene lost 4 bases and the J gene lost 1 base, with 10 bases spanning the gap. Germline CDR1 GTSNPN, CDR2 SVGIG (reference sequence). The CDR3 is CAWTPGWNTEAFF. The CDR3 DNA reads as TGTGCCTGGACGCCAGGATGGAACACTGAAGCTTTCTTT. Drawing the rest from reference TRBV30 and TRBJ1-1, the complete variable domain is SQTIHQWPATLVQPVGSPLSLECTVEGTSNPNLYWYRQAAGRGLQLLFYSVGIGQISSEVPQNLSASRPQDRQFILSSKKLLLSDSGFYLCAWTPGWNTEAFFGQGTRLTVV.

As concerns this clone: The sample contains more than one DNA sequence encoding this CDR3. The chain has TRBV10-3 and TRBJ2-7; D is unresolved. Per the germline V gene, CDR1 is ENHRY and CDR2 is SYGVKD. The CDR3 has 11 amino acids. With 3 bases removed from V and 3 bases from J, the gap between germline ends came to 3 bases. Here the CDR3 DNA reads TGTGCCATCAGTGATGGCTACGAGCAGTACTTC. It specifies CAISDGYEQYF.

V gene TRBV4-3 combines with J gene TRBJ1-2; no clear D gene. V lost 6 bases to trimming and J lost 4 bases, with 15 bases between them. From germline, CDR1 is LGHNA and CDR2 YSLEER. CDR3 length equals 14 residues. For the CDR3, the DNA is TGCGCCAGCAGTCCCCGGGAAAGAGGCTATGGCTACACCTTC. This encodes CASSPRERGYGYTF.

As regards this clone: Relative to the germline gene, one junction end is altered; a read error may explain this. The genes are TRBV5-6 and TRBJ2-1; D not certain. The CDR3 extends over 12 amino acids. Germline-derived CDR1 and CDR2 are SGHDT and YYEEEE. CDR3 loop: CASSSMGNGQFF. Written as DNA, the CDR3 is TGTGCCAGCAGCTCCATGGGGAATGGGCAGTTCTTC.

The chain couples TRBV15 to TRBJ1-3, with D possibly TRBD1 on 5 matching bases. The CDR3 is made up of 16 amino acids. V gave up 5 bases and J gave up 0 bases, with 14 bases separating them. Germline V gives CDR1 LNHNV, CDR2 YYDKDF (reference sequence). CDR3 sequence reads: CATSPLEGPSGNTIYF. The CDR3 DNA sequence: TGTGCCACCAGCCCTCTCGAGGGACCCTCTGGAAACACCATATATTTT.

The V gene is TRBV7-2, the J gene TRBJ1-5, with 7 bases aligning to TRBD1. Trimming at V came to 6 bases and at J to 9 bases, leaving 11 bases not matched to a gene. Per germline, CDR1 SGHTA and CDR2 FQGNSA. This CDR3 is 14 amino acids long. CDR3 nucleotide sequence: TGTGCCAGCAGTTCGACAGGGTCGGAGGGGCCCCAGCATTTT. Translated: CASSSTGSEGPQHF.

A few counts support this clone. This may stem from a read error, because a much larger clone lies one nucleotide away. This chain links TRBV6-6 with TRBJ1-1; no clear D. The CDR3 spans 11 residues. Germline V CDR1 and CDR2: MNHNY, SVGAGI (reference sequence). The V end was cut by 2 bases, the J end by 3 bases, with 1 base between. Here the CDR3 reads CASSYDTEAFF. CDR3 in DNA: TGTGCCAGCAGTTACGACACTGAAGCTTTCTTT.

The V and J genes are TRBV2 and TRBJ1-1; maybe TRBD1 (5 bases). V lost 7 bases, J lost 1 base, and 13 bases lay in between. The V gene's germline CDR1 is SNHLY and CDR2 FYNNEI. This CDR3 has 14 residues. The CDR3 bases are TGTGCCAGCAACCAGGGATTCGCGAACACTGAAGCTTTCTTT. It is translated as CASNQGFANTEAFF.

The chain has TRBV12-5 and TRBJ2-5, with a tentative D call TRBD2 (6 bases). This CDR3 spans 14 amino acids. Germline loops: CDR1 LGHNT, CDR2 FRNRAP. Trimming took off 1 base at V and 3 bases at J, with 9 bases between the two ends. CDR3 protein: CASGLDPGEETQYF. CDR3 in DNA: TGTGCTAGTGGTTTGGATCCGGGAGAAGAGACCCAGTACTTC.

This clone was counted a few times. The chain recombines TRBV4-1 with TRBJ2-7; D call uncertain. V dropped 4 bases and J dropped 6 bases, with 16 bases sitting between them. This CDR3 has 14 residues. Germline V lookup: CDR1 MGHRA, CDR2 YSYEKL. The CDR3: CASSPKLSAREQYF. CDR3 in DNA: TGCGCCAGCAGCCCAAAACTGTCTGCTCGCGAGCAGTACTTC.

Concerning this clone itself: The sample holds other DNA sequences that translate to the same CDR3. CDR3 in DNA: TGTGCCAGCAGCTACAATGAGCAGTTCTTC. Translation gives CASSYNEQFF. The chain combines TRBV11-2 with TRBJ2-1, with D unresolved. This CDR3 has 10 amino acids. Germline-derived CDR1 and CDR2 are SGHAT and FQNNGV. The ends were cut back, 4 bases at V and 5 bases at J, with 0 bases in the middle.

The chain couples TRBV6-1 to TRBJ2-4, with TRBD2 identical over 7 bases. Germline lookup yields CDR1 MNHNS and CDR2 SASEGT. The CDR3 covers 17 residues. Germline trimming cut 1 base from V and 0 bases from J; bases unmatched to any gene: 6. This CDR3 is CASSEEGAGVAKNIQYF. CDR3 nucleotide sequence: TGTGCCAGCAGTGAAGAAGGGGCGGGGGTAGCCAAAAACATTCAGTACTTC.

This clone was counted a few times. The V call is TRBV15, the J call TRBJ2-3; D is undetermined. Trimming removed 0 bases from V and 3 bases from J, with 4 bases in between. Looked up from germline, CDR1 is LNHNV and CDR2 is YYDKDF (reference sequence). The CDR3 sequence is 13 residues long. CDR3 in DNA: TGTGCCACCAGCAGAGAGCGAACAGATACGCAGTATTTT. Translation: CATSRERTDTQYF.

This chain connects TRBV7-2 to TRBJ1-1; D remains ambiguous. CDR3 length equals 15 residues. Trimming stripped 2 bases from V and 0 bases from J, with 10 bases between. The germline gives CDR1 SGHTA, CDR2 FQGNSA. The CDR3 sequence is CASSLLAAMNTEAFF. CDR3 coding DNA: TGTGCCAGCAGCTTACTGGCAGCCATGAACACTGAAGCTTTCTTT.

This clone was found a few times. The V gene is TRBV2, the J gene TRBJ1-2, with D perhaps TRBD1 (6 bases). The CDR3 is made up of 13 amino acids. CDR1 SNHLY and CDR2 FYNNEI come from the germline V gene. Deletions cut 7 bases from V and 6 bases from J, with 15 bases between. CDR3 DNA: TGTGCCAGCATTTCCGAGACAGGTGATGGCTACACCTTC. Its translation: CASISETGDGYTF.

The chain has TRBV11-2 and TRBJ2-2; TRBD1 might be the D (6 bases). V was cut by 4 bases and J by 3 bases, with 9 bases left in between. The germline gives CDR1 SGHAT, CDR2 FQNNGV. The CDR3 runs 14 residues. The CDR3 here is CASSSQGYTGELFF. In nucleotides, the CDR3 is TGTGCCAGCAGCTCACAGGGTTACACCGGGGAGCTGTTTTTT.

In this sample, this clone turned up a few times. V usage is TRBV29-1 and J usage is TRBJ1-2, with TRBD1 as a possible D gene (6 bases). The germline CDR1 and CDR2 sequences are SQVTM and ANQGSEA. CDR3 length: 12 amino acids. Trimming left V 4 bases short and J 2 bases short, with 8 bases between. The DNA for the CDR3 is TGCAGCGTTGTTGGACAGAACTATGGCTACACCTTC. It yields the protein CSVVGQNYGYTF.

The chain recombines TRBV29-1 with TRBJ2-7; D is uncertain. Germline values: CDR1 SQVTM, CDR2 ANQGSEA. V dropped 7 bases and J dropped 0 bases, with 7 bases sitting between them. The CDR3 spans 11 residues. This CDR3 is CSATSSYEQYF. The CDR3 bases are TGCAGCGCTACAAGCTCCTACGAGCAGTACTTC.

This clone has just a few counts. This chain links TRBV4-1 with TRBJ2-2; either TRBD1 or TRBD2 may fit D (5 bases each). Trimming pared 5 bases from V and 4 bases from J, leaving 17 bases between. The CDR3 contains 16 residues. Looked up from germline, CDR1 is MGHRA and CDR2 is YSYEKL. CDR3 nucleotide sequence: TGCGCCAGCAGCGGGGCGTTGGGGAGCGGCACCGGGGAGCTGTTTTTT. This translates into CASSGALGSGTGELFF.

The rearrangement uses TRBV5-6 and TRBJ2-5, with 10 bases lining up with TRBD2. V was clipped by 1 base and J by 5 bases; unmatched bases: 8. The germline gives CDR1 SGHDT, CDR2 YYEEEE. This CDR3 has 16 residues. The CDR3 region is CASSLKLAGLGETQYF. The CDR3 DNA reads as TGTGCCAGCAGCTTGAAACTAGCGGGACTCGGGGAGACCCAGTACTTC.

In its sample, this clone was seen once. The chain recombines TRBV7-8 with TRBJ2-7, with D tentatively TRBD1 (5 bases). CDR1 SGHVS and CDR2 FQNEAQ come from the germline V gene. Trimming took off 4 bases at V and 4 bases at J, with 17 bases between the two ends. The CDR3 totals 15 residues. CDR3 loop: CASSSPGPQPYEQYF. The CDR3 nucleotides are TGTGCCAGCAGCTCACCAGGGCCCCAACCTTACGAGCAGTACTTC.

The chain is built from TRBV9 and TRBJ2-7; D perhaps matches TRBD2 (5 bases). The CDR3 totals 14 residues. V dropped 5 bases and J dropped 1 base, with 13 bases sitting between them. In germline, CDR1 is SGDLS, CDR2 YYNGEE. As DNA, the CDR3 is TGTGCCAGCAGTCGAGAGGGAAAGTCCTACGAGCAGTACTTC. It specifies CASSREGKSYEQYF.

This clone was observed a handful of times. The genes are TRBV7-2 and TRBJ1-5, with D maybe TRBD1 (5 bases). Trimming cost V 3 bases and J 0 bases, with 12 bases left between them. Germline CDR1 is SGHTA and CDR2 is FQGNSA. CDR3 length: 16 amino acids. This CDR3 is CASSFPPGLSNQPQHF. The CDR3 DNA follows: TGTGCCAGCAGCTTCCCACCGGGGCTTAGCAATCAGCCCCAGCATTTT.

This clone was detected a few times. The chain uses TRBV16 and TRBJ1-3; D not certain. V dropped 6 bases and J dropped 0 bases, with 9 bases sitting between them. Germline V CDR1 and CDR2: KGHSY, FQNENV. This CDR3 has 14 amino acids. CDR3 region: CASSLGRSGNTIYF. CDR3 DNA: TGTGCCAGCAGTCTCGGACGCTCTGGAAACACCATATATTTT.

This chain joins TRBV27 and TRBJ2-3, with a tentative D call TRBD2 (6 bases). This CDR3 is built from 13 residues. CDR1 MNHEY and CDR2 SMNVEV come from the germline V gene (reference sequence). V was cut by 4 bases and J by 6 bases, with 11 bases left in between. CDR3 in amino acids: CASSSASADTQYF. As DNA, the CDR3 is TGTGCCAGCAGTTCGGCTAGCGCCGATACGCAGTATTTT.

The rearrangement links TRBV15 to TRBJ2-5; 12 nucleotides agree with TRBD2. CDR1 and CDR2 from the germline V gene are LNHNV and YYDKDF (reference sequence). The CDR3 is 16 residues long. V dropped 3 bases and J dropped 6; count of bases not matched to a gene: 8. The CDR3 DNA reads as TGTGCCACCAGCAGTGAAGGACTAGCGGGGTTAAAGACCCAGTACTTC. Its translation: CATSSEGLAGLKTQYF.

In its sample, this clone was seen a few times. Other DNA variants within this sample encode the same CDR3. The chain links TRBV7-9 to TRBJ1-1; D call uncertain. V shed 3 bases and J shed 1 base, with 6 bases lying between them. This CDR3 has 13 amino acids. Looked up from germline, CDR1 is SEHNR and CDR2 is FQNEAQ (reference sequence). The CDR3: CASSLGRNTEAFF. CDR3 in DNA: TGTGCCAGCAGCTTGGGGAGGAACACTGAAGCTTTCTTT.

The chain carries TRBV7-6 and TRBJ1-1; D perhaps matches TRBD1 (5 bases). Germline V gene data show CDR1 as SGHVS and CDR2 as FNYEAQ. V gave up 0 bases and J gave up 0 bases, with 11 bases separating them. This CDR3 comprises 16 residues. The CDR3 sequence: CASSLAPGEMNTEAFF. The CDR3 coding sequence is TGTGCCAGCAGCTTAGCCCCGGGGGAAATGAACACTGAAGCTTTCTTT.